The clone carrying this T cell receptor (beta chain) was observed a handful of times. The data derive from a study of blood T cell repertoires in COVID-19. Study background: Researchers got acute and convalescent COVID-19 samples from the United States, Italy and Spain. Sample material is recorded as cDNA or gDNA derived from T cells, B-cell-depleted T cells, or PBMCs.

Under the authors' procedure: Using reference gene primer amplification, nucleated cell counts were estimated. Measured with immunoSEQ multiplex PCR; TCRdb has only the in-frame clones, and not every one. D and trimming were read from the DNA, whereas the V and J calls and clone size are those reported in that table. This sample carries about 310,000 clones, 87% of them seen once, and the ten largest clones take about 8.9%. Trimming removed 7 bases from V and 0 bases from J; junction bases left unmatched: 28. CDR3 length: 22 amino acids. Participants were aged about 18 to 100 years from some 24 US areas.

The J gene is TRBJ2-1, the V gene TRBV5-3, with 7 nucleotides matching TRBD2. TRBV5-3 is recorded as an ORF, its role being uncertain. The source is a woman between 18 and 29 years old who had recovered from COVID-19. The sequenced material came from PBMCs or T cells enriched from blood (not recorded which). The CDR3 loop reads CARESGGVWDQWGTVSYNEQFF. CDR3 DNA: TGTGCCAGAGAATCGGGGGGTGTATGGGATCAATGGGGTACCGTCTCCTACAATGAGCAGTTCTTC.